This entry features one TCR beta chain sequence. Its cognate antigen has yet to be identified. Base-call qualities are not available, and no considerably larger clone is one nucleotide away. This sample is part of a study of T-cell reconstitution after alpha-beta-depleted transplantation in children (TCRdb year 2016). In terms of the full investigation: Using TCR repertoire profiling, the study followed T-cell immune reconstitution in a quantitative way in children after TCRalphabeta/CD19-depleted allogeneic hematopoietic cell transplantation.

General findings and caveats noted by the study authors: In some patients, high TCRbeta diversity at day 60 was attributed to recipient T cells and intrathymic progenitors that had survived conditioning. About two months after transplant, the apparently early recovery of alphabetaT-cell counts reportedly depended on just several hundred clones that had expanded rapidly and came from non-depleted graft cells. Over the following months the frequencies of hyperexpanded clones went down, and after one year T-cell counts and TCRbeta diversity were mostly credited to newly produced T cells.

Trimming takes 0 bases from V and 3 bases from J, and the germline ends sit 12 bases apart. The CDR3 numbers 15 residues from cysteine through phenylalanine. The only DNA kept is the CDR3, 45 bases in frame from the first base. CDR1 LGHNA and CDR2 YSLEER are derived from the germline V gene. Library method: PCR. TCRdb records Illumina HiSeq 2500 as the sequencer. TCR library preparation used molecular barcoding, with unique molecular identifiers applied to normalize quantification of the TCRbeta repertoire. In-frame beta chains were kept once TCRdb had trimmed the public reads at Q25 with fastp and called clones with MiXCR. Records with the same CDR3 protein are collapsed into one entry carrying the most frequent genes and DNA. This sample gives over 150,000 distinct CDR3 sequences in total; approximately 6.3% of them show up just once. The ten biggest clones cover 4.5% to 6.5% of the sample. According to the study, the label for this sample's treatment or condition signals: allogeneic hematopoietic cell transplantation with graft depleted of TCRalphabeta T cells and CD19 B cells. The children who served as transplant recipients had been given grafts of TCRalphabeta/CD19-depleted allogeneic hematopoietic cells.

Sequenced here: PBMCs, sampled before TCRalphabeta/CD19-depleted stem cell transplant. The chain couples TRBV4-3 to TRBJ2-7; a weak D assignment points to TRBD2 (6 bases agree). The clonotype comes from a boy younger than 10 with acute lymphoblastic leukemia, due to receive a stem cell transplant. The sequenced DNA is TGCGCCAGCAGCCAAGAAGGAGGGAGTAGCTACGAGCAGTACTTC. Protein translation: CASSQEGGSSYEQYF.